These T cell receptor beta chains were read from a single sample in a study of beta chain features in type 1 diabetes. Method: immunoSEQ multiplex PCR; TCRdb's copy keeps in-frame clones and lacks some. The table records roughly 500,000 clones, 30% of them present only once. The material sequenced was naive CD4+ T cells from blood. The receptors originated from a man younger than 30 in good health. Each CDR3 is given with its conserved first and last residue. Each record gives: V gene, CDR3 protein.

TRBV29-1,CSVERGLNTEAFF
TRBV5-1,CASSFDRATDTQYF
TRBV7-9,CASSLTQGEQYF
TRBV9,CASSVGTSPRGTDTQYF
TRBV29-1,CSVRIQQGITEAFF
TRBV6-5,CASKTGGTDTQYF
TRBV30,CAWSVLNTEAFF
TRBV19,CASSLQGGETQYF
TRBV29-1,CSVKGLNTEAFF
TRBV15,CATTAGMGQPQHF
TRBV12-5,CASGRTGDMNTEAFF
TRBV2,CASRPFEGTETQYF
TRBV30,CALDKGRATGELFF
TRBV27,CASSFRGNEQFF
TRBV29-1,CSAGHYLTDTQYF
TRBV29-1,CSVGASGVRETQYF
TRBV30,CAWSSVRDRGVSTDTQYF
TRBV4-2,CASSSRTGSSYEQYF
TRBV7-3,CASSLIAGRGNEQFF
TRBV7-2,CASTLRYGADTQYF
TRBV10-3,CAIKISGYEQYF
TRBV30,CAWSADPGVTNEKLFF
TRBV18,CASSPWGPTYNEQFF
TRBV5-1,CASSLFLAGIPEQYF
TRBV4-1,CASSQPGRSPVNIQYF
TRBV4-2,CASSRTGGEETQYF
TRBV7-9,CASSLLPGTVYDEQFF
TRBV7-2,CASSFAGGDNEQFF
TRBV9,CASSVEGISGANVLTF
TRBV25-1,CASSEYNGASETQYF
TRBV4-2,CASSHSGGSNEQYF
TRBV15,CATSRVRDRGRQPQHF
TRBV7-9,CASSRSPGGQSSYEQYF
TRBV7-9,CASSITAGQTYNEQFF
TRBV7-9,CASSLEGAVKQYF
TRBV7-2,CASPNGNYGYTF
TRBV10-3,CAIMEKTGQEQYF
TRBV5-1,CASSLDGDLGAFF
TRBV5-4,CASSLDRAQETQYF
TRBV7-3,CASSPWGTSGSSDTQYF
TRBV7-2,CASSLDSWSFGTQYF
TRBV30,CAWSAGQGAYEQYF
TRBV30,CAWRDRGVSGANVLTF
TRBV27,CASSLSAAGVGTDTQYF
TRBV30,CAWSRDTVDYTF
TRBV28,CASSIQGTNYGYTF
TRBV30,CATRGGTSGRRDTQYF